This T cell receptor beta chain is from a study of shared clonotypes between healthy human individuals. Turning to this clone: The antigen remains unidentified.

With 2 bases removed from V and 5 bases from J, the gap between germline ends came to 15 bases. Germline CDR1 KGHSH, CDR2 LQKENI. CDR3 length: 15 amino acids. Study-wide findings and caveats: Only blood samples were collected, and tissue repertoires likely differ. Large sequencing depth failed to make sorted-subset sequencing complete, rarefaction showed.

Some clones are missing from TCRdb's copy, which holds only in-frame ones; the method was immunoSEQ multiplex PCR. In the table there are 2,100,000 or so clones, around 95% of which are singletons. This sequence was found in a man between 18 and 29 years old in good health. Sequenced sample: naive CD4+ T cells sorted from blood. Stated subset: CD45RA+ positively selected. The V gene is TRBV18, the J gene TRBJ1-2; a possible D gene is TRBD1 (5 bases). The CDR3, as DNA: TGTGCCAGCTCACCAAGGGGCATCCCTGGTTATGGCTACACCTTC. Its protein product is CASSPRGIPGYGYTF. Drawing the rest from reference TRBV18 and TRBJ1-2, the complete variable domain is NAGVMQNPRHLVRRRGQEARLRCSPMKGHSHVYWYRQLPEEGLKFMVYLQKENIIDESGMPKERFSAEFPKEGPSILRIQQVVRGDSAAYFCASSPRGIPGYGYTFGSGTRLTVV.